What follows are 24 T cell receptor beta chains derived from one specimen sequenced in a study of blood T cell repertoires in COVID-19. The protocol was immunoSEQ multiplex PCR, while the TCRdb copy is restricted to in-frame clones and leaves out a portion. The sample holds about 99,000 clones, around 82% seen once. Sequencing used peripheral blood. These receptors all stem from a human donor in a cohort sampled during active or convalescent COVID-19.

The chain is built from TRBV20-1 and TRBJ1-4; D gene unclear. The CDR3 runs 13 residues. V shed 3 bases and J shed 3 bases, with 8 bases lying between them. CDR1 and CDR2 (germline): DFQATT, SNEGSKA (reference sequence). The CDR3 loop is CSASSGANEKLFF. DNA of the CDR3: TGCAGTGCTAGTTCCGGGGCTAATGAAAAACTGTTTTTT.

This chain connects TRBV27 to TRBJ2-2; TRBD2 matches at 7 bases. CDR3 length equals 14 residues. The J segment lost 3 bases and the V segment lost 2 bases, leaving 0 bases of the junction unmatched. Germline CDR1 is MNHEY and CDR2 is SMNVEV (reference sequence). CDR3 nucleotide sequence: TGTGCCAGCAGTTTACGGGGGGACACCGGGGAGCTGTTTTTT. Translated: CASSLRGDTGELFF.

The genes are TRBV24-1 and TRBJ2-7; TRBD1 aligns across 9 bases. CDR3 length: 12 residues. V gave up 7 bases and J gave up 6 bases; unmatched junction bases: 3. Per the germline V gene, CDR1 is KGHDR and CDR2 is SFDVKD. CDR3 loop: CATSPTGGEQYF. CDR3 DNA sequence: TGTGCCACCAGCCCGACAGGGGGCGAGCAGTACTTC.

A few counts support this clone. The rearrangement uses TRBV29-1 and TRBJ2-7, with 9 bases identical to TRBD2. Per the germline V gene, CDR1 is SQVTM and CDR2 is ANQGSEA. This CDR3 region has 17 residues. The V segment lost 3 bases and the J segment 0 bases; nucleotides outside the gene matches: 12. The DNA for the CDR3 is TGCAGCGTTGATGGTGTTAGCGGGGGCAAGAGCTCCTACGAGCAGTACTTC. It codes for CSVDGVSGGKSSYEQYF.

The chain employs TRBV6-2 or TRBV6-3 and TRBJ1-2; TRBD1 aligns across 8 bases. The CDR3 has 13 amino acids. Germline V gene data show CDR1 as MNHEY and CDR2 as SVGEGT. Trimming took 2 bases from V and 4 from J; bases not matched to a gene: 0. The CDR3 bases are TGTGCCAGCAGTTACGACAGGGGCTATGGCTACACCTTC. Protein sequence: CASSYDRGYGYTF.

The count of this clone is one. V usage is TRBV5-1 and J usage is TRBJ2-1, with 13 bases matching TRBD2. Germline V gives CDR1 SGHRS, CDR2 YFSETQ. The CDR3 contains 14 residues. The V segment lost 1 base and the J segment 12 bases; nucleotides outside the gene matches: 4. Here the CDR3 DNA reads TGCGCCAGCAGCTTGACTAGCGGGGGGGCCTTGCAGTTCTTC. Protein product: CASSLTSGGALQFF.

V gene TRBV4-1 combines with J gene TRBJ2-1; D may be TRBD1 (6 bases). Trimming pared 3 bases from V and 0 bases from J, leaving 12 bases between. CDR1 and CDR2 (germline): MGHRA, YSYEKL. The CDR3 contains 16 residues. The CDR3 DNA reads TGCGCCAGCAGCCAGTCCCAACAGGGCTCCTACAATGAGCAGTTCTTC. Its protein product is CASSQSQQGSYNEQFF.

The chain combines TRBV3-1 (or the pseudogene TRBV3-2) with TRBJ2-7, with TRBD1 identical over 10 bases. CDR1 and CDR2 (germline): LGHDT, YNNKEL (reference sequence). The CDR3 totals 14 residues. V dropped 2 bases and J dropped 7; count of bases not matched to a gene: 5. The CDR3 here is CASSQPGQGGEQYF. DNA for the CDR3: TGTGCCAGCAGCCAACCTGGACAGGGGGGTGAGCAGTACTTC.

The CDR3 spells CASGSGVQETQYF. CDR3 coding DNA: TGTGCTAGTGGTTCCGGGGTTCAAGAGACCCAGTACTTC. This chain connects TRBV12-5 to TRBJ2-5; tentative D call: TRBD2 (5 bases). Trimming pared 4 bases from V and 2 bases from J, leaving 8 bases between. The CDR3 loop spans 13 amino acids. Per the germline V gene, CDR1 is LGHNT and CDR2 is FRNRAP.

This chain connects TRBV4-1 to TRBJ1-6; 9 nucleotides align to TRBD1. V lost 4 bases and J lost 5; bases outside the gene matches: 6. Per germline, CDR1 MGHRA and CDR2 YSYEKL. The CDR3 runs 16 residues. This CDR3 is CASSLRTGANNSPLHF. The DNA for the CDR3 is TGCGCCAGCAGCCTACGGACAGGGGCCAATAATTCACCCCTCCACTTT.

This rearrangement joins TRBV2 to TRBJ1-5, with 10 bases lining up with TRBD1. V was pared by 1 base and J by 8 bases, with 5 bases of the junction left unmatched. This CDR3 comprises 15 residues. The V gene's germline CDR1 is SNHLY and CDR2 FYNNEI. The CDR3: CASSEGGQGRKPQHF. The CDR3 nucleotides read TGTGCCAGCAGTGAAGGGGGACAGGGGCGAAAGCCCCAGCATTTT. Using reference TRBV2 and TRBJ1-5 for the parts outside the CDR3, the full variable domain is EPEVTQTPSHQVTQMGQEVILRCVPISNHLYFYWYRQILGQKVEFLVSFYNNEISEKSEIFDDQFSVERPDGSNFTLKIRSTKLEDSAMYFCASSEGGQGRKPQHFGDGTRLSIL.

The chain employs TRBV6-4 and TRBJ2-1; a weak D match, TRBD2 (6 bases). The germline V gene encodes CDR1 MRHNA and CDR2 SNTAGT. CDR3 length: 16 amino acids. With 3 bases removed from V and 4 bases from J, the gap between germline ends came to 16 bases. CDR3 coding DNA: TGTGCCAGCAGTGAAGGGGCAAGGGACTTTTACAATGAGCAGTTCTTC. As protein: CASSEGARDFYNEQFF.

CDR3 bases: TGTGCCAGCAGTTACCCCGGGACTAGGACAGATACGCAGTATTTT. Its translation: CASSYPGTRTDTQYF. This sequence joins TRBV6-2 or TRBV6-3 and TRBJ2-3; 8 nucleotides align to TRBD2. The CDR3 is made up of 15 amino acids. With 2 bases clipped from V and 3 bases from J, the junction kept 4 bases outside the gene matches. Per the germline V gene, CDR1 is MNHEY and CDR2 is SVGEGT.

The gene calls are TRBV6-1 and TRBJ1-2, with a weak D call TRBD1 (5 bases). V was pared by 0 bases and J by 7 bases, with 18 bases between. The CDR3 sequence is 16 residues long. In germline, CDR1 is MNHNS, CDR2 SASEGT. As DNA, the CDR3 is TGTGCCAGCAGTGAAGCTGGGGGGGGAGCGGGTTTTGGCTACACCTTC. This gives the protein CASSEAGGGAGFGYTF.

As to this clone: The CDR3 end shows no conserved phenylalanine or tryptophan, and so a read error is likely. No DNA is shown, since the ends of the CDR3 on it are uncertain; the CDR3 is the one TCRdb lists. The chain has TRBV1 and TRBJ2-6; the D segment call TRBD2 is taken from the table without a DNA check. TRBV1 is termed a pseudogene. The CDR3 is 11 amino acids long, termini counted. This CDR3 is CTSSQKLAGPV.

The V gene is TRBV6-1, the J gene TRBJ1-1; the match to TRBD1 covers 8 bases. The CDR3 has 14 residues. CDR1 MNHNS and CDR2 SASEGT come from the germline V gene. Losses at the gene ends were 2 bases for V and 1 base for J; bases not matched to a gene: 0. This CDR3 is CASSETGGNTEAFF. The CDR3 nucleotides read TGTGCCAGCAGTGAAACAGGGGGGAACACTGAAGCTTTCTTT.

This rearrangement joins TRBV19 to TRBJ1-5; perhaps TRBD1 as D (6 bases). This CDR3 is 13 amino acids long. The germline V gene encodes CDR1 LNHDA and CDR2 SQIVND (reference sequence). CDR3 residues: CAGAQGENQPQHF. DNA of the CDR3: TGTGCGGGGGCGCAGGGCGAGAATCAGCCCCAGCATTTT. Filled out from reference TRBV19 and TRBJ1-5, the complete variable domain reads DGGITQSPKYLFRKEGQNVTLSCEQNLNHDAMYWYRQDPGQGLRLIYYSQIVNDFQKGDIAEGYSVSREKKESFPLTVTSAQKNPTAFYLCAGAQGENQPQHFGDGTRLSIL.

This rearrangement joins TRBV7-8 to TRBJ1-5, with unresolved D. Trimming removed 5 bases at V and 5 bases at J, with 7 bases between. The germline V gene has CDR1 SGHVS and CDR2 FQNEAQ. The CDR3 is made up of 12 amino acids. The CDR3 DNA sequence: TGTGCCAGCAGCGGAGCCTATCAGCCCCAGCATTTT. Protein product: CASSGAYQPQHF.

This chain uses TRBV20-1 with TRBJ1-2; D might be TRBD1 (6 bases). Looked up from germline, CDR1 is DFQATT and CDR2 is SNEGSKA (reference sequence). The length of the CDR3 is 13 residues. Trimming cost V 3 bases and J 6 bases, with 14 bases left between them. The CDR3 region has the DNA TGCAGTGCTAGTGCTCTGGCAGGGGATGGCTACACCTTC. This codes for CSASALAGDGYTF.

The J gene is TRBJ1-5, the V gene TRBV18, with D tentatively TRBD1 (6 bases). V was cut by 1 base and J by 7 bases, with 14 bases left in between. The germline CDR1 and CDR2 sequences are KGHSH and LQKENI. This CDR3 is 15 amino acids long. The CDR3 nucleotides are TGTGCCAGCTCACCACAAACAGGGCAGGGCCAGCCCCAGCATTTT. Translation gives CASSPQTGQGQPQHF.

CDR3 coding DNA: TGCAGCGTTATATTAGGGAACACCGGGACAGGGAGGAATTCACCCCTCCACTTT. Its translation: CSVILGNTGTGRNSPLHF. V gene TRBV29-1 combines with J gene TRBJ1-6, with 9 bases matching TRBD1. The CDR3 length is 18 residues. Germline V gene data show CDR1 as SQVTM and CDR2 as ANQGSEA. The V and J ends lost 5 bases and 7 bases, in that order; junction bases with no gene match: 18.

By share, this clone counts as large. V usage is TRBV6-5 and J usage is TRBJ2-1, with 12 bases fitting TRBD2. Trimming took 4 bases from V and 4 from J; bases not matched to a gene: 2. There are 15 residues in the CDR3. Per germline, CDR1 MNHEY and CDR2 SVGAGI. The CDR3 loop is CASSLLAGGYNEQFF. In DNA, the CDR3 is TGTGCCAGCAGTTTACTAGCGGGGGGTTACAATGAGCAGTTCTTC.

The chain uses TRBV5-1 and TRBJ2-5; D remains ambiguous. This CDR3 comprises 13 residues. The V end was cut by 4 bases, the J end by 0 bases, with 7 bases between. Per the germline V gene, CDR1 is SGHRS and CDR2 is YFSETQ. The CDR3 nucleotides are TGCGCCAGCAGCCGTCAGGACCAAGAGACCCAGTACTTC. Translating it yields CASSRQDQETQYF.

The chain joins TRBV19 to TRBJ1-5; 8 positions agree with TRBD1. This CDR3 region has 13 residues. CDR1 LNHDA and CDR2 SQIVND come from the germline V gene (reference sequence). V lost 8 bases to trimming and J lost 4 bases; unmatched junction nucleotides: 4. In nucleotides, the CDR3 is TGTGCCAGTGGACAGGGTCGGAATCAGCCCCAGCATTTT. As protein: CASGQGRNQPQHF.